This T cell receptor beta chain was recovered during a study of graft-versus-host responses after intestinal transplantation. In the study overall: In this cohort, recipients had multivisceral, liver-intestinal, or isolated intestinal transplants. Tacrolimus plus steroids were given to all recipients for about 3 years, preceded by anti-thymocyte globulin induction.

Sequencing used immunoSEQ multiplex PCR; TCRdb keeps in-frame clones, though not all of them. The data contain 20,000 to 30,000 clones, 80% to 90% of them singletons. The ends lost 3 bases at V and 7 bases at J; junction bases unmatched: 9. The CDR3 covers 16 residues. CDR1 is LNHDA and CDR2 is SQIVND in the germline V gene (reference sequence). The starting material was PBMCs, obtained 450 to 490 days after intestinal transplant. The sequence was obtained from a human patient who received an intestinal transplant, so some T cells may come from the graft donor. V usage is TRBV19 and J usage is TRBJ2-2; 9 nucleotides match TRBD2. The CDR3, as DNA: TGTGCCAGTAGTATGAGGCTAGCGGGAAATAACGGGGAGCTGTTTTTT. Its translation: CASSMRLAGNNGELFF.